One and the same sample provided the 7 T cell receptor beta chains below, sequenced in a study of CD8+ T cells in alopecia areata. RNA was extracted and reverse transcribed into cDNA as the sequencing template. Clones were read by immunoSEQ multiplex PCR, and TCRdb kept only the in-frame ones, dropping some. The table has tens of thousands of clones, about 80% seen once. Source material: NKG2D-low CD8+ T cells sorted from blood. Receptors were obtained from a human donor with alopecia areata.

The rearrangement links TRBV4-3 to TRBJ2-4, with 9 positions matching TRBD1. The CDR3 contains 17 residues. Germline V gene sequence: CDR1 LGHNA, CDR2 YSLEER. V lost 4 bases, J lost 0 bases, and 7 bases stayed unmatched. The DNA of the CDR3 is TGCGCCAGCAGCCCCTCGACAGGGGGAGTAGCCAAAAACATTCAGTACTTC. Translated: CASSPSTGGVAKNIQYF.

The chain is built from TRBV6-1 and TRBJ2-7; D unclear. Germline CDR1 MNHNS, CDR2 SASEGT. The CDR3 is 14 residues long. V shed 7 bases and J shed 0 bases, with 13 bases lying between them. CDR3 sequence: CASTHSASSYEQYF. The CDR3 region has the DNA TGTGCCAGCACTCACAGCGCTAGCTCCTACGAGCAGTACTTC.

The rearrangement links TRBV29-1 to TRBJ2-1, with 10 bases identical to TRBD2. V lost 6 bases to trimming and J lost 5 bases; unmatched junction nucleotides: 7. The CDR3 covers 14 residues. CDR1 is SQVTM and CDR2 is ANQGSEA in the germline V gene. CDR3 loop: CSVELAGKNNEQFF. Here the CDR3 DNA reads TGCAGCGTGGAACTAGCGGGAAAAAACAATGAGCAGTTCTTC.

This rearrangement joins TRBV7-3 to TRBJ1-1; no definite D call. This CDR3 has 12 amino acids. Germline loops: CDR1 SGHTA, CDR2 FQGTGA. Trimming cost V 5 bases and J 4 bases, with 8 bases left between them. The chain's CDR3 is CASSPPVTEAFF. The CDR3 coding sequence is TGTGCCAGCAGCCCCCCGGTCACTGAAGCTTTCTTT.

This clone was seen only a few times. V usage is TRBV10-3 and J usage is TRBJ2-2; maybe TRBD1 (6 bases). Germline CDR1 is ENHRY and CDR2 is SYGVKD. V was trimmed by 3 bases and J by 4 bases, leaving 6 bases between them. There are 13 residues in the CDR3. CDR3 coding DNA: TGTGCCATCAGTGACAGGGGCACCGGGGAGCTGTTTTTT. This encodes CAISDRGTGELFF.

The V call is TRBV6-5, the J call TRBJ2-1; no firm D call. CDR3 size: 11 residues. V lost 3 bases and J 9 bases, leaving 6 bases between the germline ends. The germline V gene encodes CDR1 MNHEY and CDR2 SVGAGI. For the CDR3, the DNA is TGTGCCAGCAGTTATCCCAGTGAGCAGTTCTTC. Translated, it gives CASSYPSEQFF.

The sample holds a few counts of this clone. This chain uses TRBV7-9 with TRBJ1-4; D possibly corresponds to TRBD1 (5 bases). The CDR3 totals 19 residues. V lost 4 bases and J lost 7, with 28 bases in between. CDR1 is SEHNR and CDR2 is FQNEAQ in the germline V gene (reference sequence). The CDR3 is CASSSTPGRLSGLGEKLFF. The CDR3 DNA reads as TGTGCCAGCAGCTCCACCCCGGGGAGGCTTTCAGGGCTGGGTGAAAAACTGTTTTTT. Full variable domain (outside the CDR3, taken from reference TRBV7-9 and TRBJ1-4): DTGVSQNPRHKITKRGQNVTFRCDPISEHNRLYWYRQTLGQGPEFLTYFQNEAQLEKSRLLSDRFSAERPKGSFSTLEIQRTEQGDSAMYLCASSSTPGRLSGLGEKLFFGSGTQLSVL.